This T cell receptor (beta chain) was captured in a study of T cells after yellow fever vaccination. As for this clonotype: Its specificity is unknown.

The CDR3 has 16 residues. With 0 bases clipped from V and 5 bases from J, the junction kept 6 bases outside the gene matches. CDR1 is SGDLS, CDR2 YYNGEE, per germline. Template-switching 5'RACE yielded the TCR cDNA; a universal primer site and UMIs were added in the process. MiXCR, run by TCRdb on the 5' RACE reads, gives a single entry per CDR3 protein. The sample lists hundreds of thousands of distinct CDR3 sequences, around 21% occurring once. General study points: Post-booster reappearance was seen for most primary-vaccination clones (just over 95% CD4, around 88% CD8). It was the secondary response that reached its peak faster, day 5 versus 15, but it was weaker.

This receptor was taken from a man under 40 who received the YFV17D yellow fever vaccine. V usage is TRBV9 and J usage is TRBJ2-2; TRBD2 agrees at 8 bases. The sample was PBMCs, taken 15 days after the yellow fever booster vaccination. CDR3 sequence (DNA): TGTGCCAGCAGCGTAGCTGGCGGGAGGACAACCGGGGAGCTGTTTTTT. Translation: CASSVAGGRTTGELFF.